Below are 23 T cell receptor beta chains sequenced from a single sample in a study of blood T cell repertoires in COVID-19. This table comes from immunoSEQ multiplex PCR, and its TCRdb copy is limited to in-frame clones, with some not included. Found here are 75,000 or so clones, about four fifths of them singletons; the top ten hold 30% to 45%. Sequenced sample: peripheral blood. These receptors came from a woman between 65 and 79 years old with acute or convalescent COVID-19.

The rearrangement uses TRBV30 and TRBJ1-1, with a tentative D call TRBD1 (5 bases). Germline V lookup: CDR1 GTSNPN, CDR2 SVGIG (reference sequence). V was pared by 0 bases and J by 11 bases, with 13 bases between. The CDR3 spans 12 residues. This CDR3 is CAWSVFREGAFF. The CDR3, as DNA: TGTGCCTGGAGTGTATTCCGGGAGGGGGCTTTCTTT.

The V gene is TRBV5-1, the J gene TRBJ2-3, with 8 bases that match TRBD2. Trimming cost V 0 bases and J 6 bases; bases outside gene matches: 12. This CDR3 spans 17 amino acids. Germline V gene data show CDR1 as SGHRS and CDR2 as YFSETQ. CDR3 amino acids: CASSLDPSGPLLDTQYF. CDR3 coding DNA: TGCGCCAGCAGCTTGGATCCTAGCGGGCCACTTCTGGATACGCAGTATTTT.

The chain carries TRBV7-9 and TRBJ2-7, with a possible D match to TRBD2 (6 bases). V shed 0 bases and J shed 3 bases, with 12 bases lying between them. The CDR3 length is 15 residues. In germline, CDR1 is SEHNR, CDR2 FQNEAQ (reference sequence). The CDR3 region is CASSLAARGGYEQYF. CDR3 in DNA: TGTGCCAGCAGCTTAGCAGCGCGGGGAGGCTACGAGCAGTACTTC. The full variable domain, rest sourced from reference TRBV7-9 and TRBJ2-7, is DTGVSQNPRHKITKRGQNVTFRCDPISEHNRLYWYRQTLGQGPEFLTYFQNEAQLEKSRLLSDRFSAERPKGSFSTLEIQRTEQGDSAMYLCASSLAARGGYEQYFGPGTRLTVT.

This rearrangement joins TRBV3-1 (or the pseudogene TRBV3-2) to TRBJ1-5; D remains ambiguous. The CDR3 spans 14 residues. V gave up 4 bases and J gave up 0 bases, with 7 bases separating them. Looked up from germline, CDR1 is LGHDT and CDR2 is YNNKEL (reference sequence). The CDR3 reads CASSRHHSNQPQHF. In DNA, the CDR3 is TGTGCCAGCAGCCGACACCATAGCAATCAGCCCCAGCATTTT.

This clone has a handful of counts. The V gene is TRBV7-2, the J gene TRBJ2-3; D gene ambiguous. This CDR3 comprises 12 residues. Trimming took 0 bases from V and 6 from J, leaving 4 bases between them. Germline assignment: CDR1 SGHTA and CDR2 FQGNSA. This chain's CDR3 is CASSLARDTQYF. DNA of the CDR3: TGTGCCAGCAGCTTAGCGAGGGATACGCAGTATTTT.

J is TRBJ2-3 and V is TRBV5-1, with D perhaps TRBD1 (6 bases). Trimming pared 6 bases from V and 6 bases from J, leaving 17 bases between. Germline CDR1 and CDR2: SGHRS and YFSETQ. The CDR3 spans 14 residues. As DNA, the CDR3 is TGCGCCAGCACCCATGGACAGTTAGGGGATACGCAGTATTTT. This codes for CASTHGQLGDTQYF.

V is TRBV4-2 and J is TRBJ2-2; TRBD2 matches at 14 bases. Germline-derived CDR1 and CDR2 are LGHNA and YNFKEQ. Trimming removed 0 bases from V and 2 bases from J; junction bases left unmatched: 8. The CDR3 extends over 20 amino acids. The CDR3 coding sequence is TGTGCCAGCAGCCAAGATTACAGGACTAGCGGGAGGTTCAACACCGGGGAGCTGTTTTTT. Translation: CASSQDYRTSGRFNTGELFF.

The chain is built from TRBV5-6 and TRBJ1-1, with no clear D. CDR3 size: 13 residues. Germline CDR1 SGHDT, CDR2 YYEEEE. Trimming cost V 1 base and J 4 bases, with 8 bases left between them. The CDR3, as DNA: TGTGCCAGCAGCTTGAATCTGCGCACTGAAGCTTTCTTT. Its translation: CASSLNLRTEAFF.

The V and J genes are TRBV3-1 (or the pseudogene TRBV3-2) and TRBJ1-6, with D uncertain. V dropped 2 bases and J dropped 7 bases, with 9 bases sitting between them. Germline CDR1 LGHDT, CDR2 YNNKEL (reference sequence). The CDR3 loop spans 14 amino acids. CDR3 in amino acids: CASSQRGENSPLHF. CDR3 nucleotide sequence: TGTGCCAGCAGCCAACGGGGTGAGAATTCACCCCTCCACTTT.

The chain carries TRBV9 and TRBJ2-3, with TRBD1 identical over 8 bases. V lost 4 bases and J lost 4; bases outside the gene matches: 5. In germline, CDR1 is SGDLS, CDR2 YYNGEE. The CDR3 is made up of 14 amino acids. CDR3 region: CASSTGTGADTQYF. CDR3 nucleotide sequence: TGTGCCAGCAGCACCGGGACAGGAGCAGATACGCAGTATTTT. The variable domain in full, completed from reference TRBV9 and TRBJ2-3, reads DSGVTQTPKHLITATGQRVTLRCSPRSGDLSVYWYQQSLDQGLQFLIQYYNGEERAKGNILERFSAQQFPDLHSELNLSSLELGDSALYFCASSTGTGADTQYFGPGTRLTVL.

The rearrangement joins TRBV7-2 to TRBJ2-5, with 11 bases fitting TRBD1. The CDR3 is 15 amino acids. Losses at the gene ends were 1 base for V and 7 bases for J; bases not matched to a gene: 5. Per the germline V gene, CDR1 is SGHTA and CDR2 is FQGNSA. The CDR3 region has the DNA TGTGCCAGCAGCTTAGATGGGACAGGGGGAGGGACCCAGTACTTC. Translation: CASSLDGTGGGTQYF.

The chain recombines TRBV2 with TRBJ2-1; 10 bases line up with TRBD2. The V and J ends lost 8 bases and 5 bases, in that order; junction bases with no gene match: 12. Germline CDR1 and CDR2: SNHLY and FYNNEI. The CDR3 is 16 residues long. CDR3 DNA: TGTGCCAGCCAATTTGGGCGGACTAGCGGAGACAATGAGCAGTTCTTC. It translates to CASQFGRTSGDNEQFF.

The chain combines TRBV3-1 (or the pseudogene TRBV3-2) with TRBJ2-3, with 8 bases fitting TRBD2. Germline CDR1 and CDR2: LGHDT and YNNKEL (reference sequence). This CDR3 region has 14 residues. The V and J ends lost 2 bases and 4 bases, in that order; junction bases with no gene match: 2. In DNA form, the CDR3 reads TGTGCCAGCAGCCAACGGGGGGGGCCAGATACGCAGTATTTT. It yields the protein CASSQRGGPDTQYF.

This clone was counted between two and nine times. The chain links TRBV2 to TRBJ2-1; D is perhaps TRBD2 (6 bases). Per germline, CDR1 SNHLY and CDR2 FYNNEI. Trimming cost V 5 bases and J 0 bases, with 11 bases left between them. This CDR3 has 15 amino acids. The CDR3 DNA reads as TGTGCCAGCAGTTCTAGCGCGAGCTCCTACAATGAGCAGTTCTTC. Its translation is CASSSSASSYNEQFF.

The CDR3 DNA reads as TGTGCCAGCAGCGTAGAATCGGGAGCCGTTTTCGATGAGCAGTTCTTC. Encoded protein: CASSVESGAVFDEQFF. V gene TRBV9 combines with J gene TRBJ2-1, with TRBD2 as a possible D gene (6 bases). The germline V and J ends were trimmed by 0 bases and 8 bases, with 18 bases remaining between them. CDR1 is SGDLS, CDR2 YYNGEE, per germline. The CDR3 runs 16 residues. Combining the CDR3 with reference TRBV9 and TRBJ2-1 gives the whole variable domain DSGVTQTPKHLITATGQRVTLRCSPRSGDLSVYWYQQSLDQGLQFLIQYYNGEERAKGNILERFSAQQFPDLHSELNLSSLELGDSALYFCASSVESGAVFDEQFFGPGTRLTVL.

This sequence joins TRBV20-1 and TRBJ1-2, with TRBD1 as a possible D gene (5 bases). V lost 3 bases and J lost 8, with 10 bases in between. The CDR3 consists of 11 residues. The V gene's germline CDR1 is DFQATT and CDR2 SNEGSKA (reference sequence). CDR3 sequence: CSASGGEGYTF. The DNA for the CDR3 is TGCAGTGCTAGCGGGGGGGAAGGCTACACCTTC.

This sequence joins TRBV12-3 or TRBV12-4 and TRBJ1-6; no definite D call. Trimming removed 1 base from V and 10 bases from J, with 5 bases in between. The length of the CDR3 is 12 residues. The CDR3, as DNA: TGTGCCAGCAGTTTAGTCCAGTCACCCCTCCACTTT. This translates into CASSLVQSPLHF.

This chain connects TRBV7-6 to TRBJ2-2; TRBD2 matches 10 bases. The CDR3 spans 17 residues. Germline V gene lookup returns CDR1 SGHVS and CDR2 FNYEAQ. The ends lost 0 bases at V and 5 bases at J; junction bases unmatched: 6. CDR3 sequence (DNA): TGTGCCAGCAGCTTAGCCTCTAGCGGGAGCGGGACCGGGGAGCTGTTTTTT. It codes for CASSLASSGSGTGELFF.

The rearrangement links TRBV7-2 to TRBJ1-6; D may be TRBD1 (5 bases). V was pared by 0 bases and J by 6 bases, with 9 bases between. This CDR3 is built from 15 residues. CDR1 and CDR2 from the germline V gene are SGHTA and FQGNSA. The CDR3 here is CASSLAGPPNSPLHF. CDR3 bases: TGTGCCAGCAGCTTAGCGGGGCCGCCTAATTCACCCCTCCACTTT.

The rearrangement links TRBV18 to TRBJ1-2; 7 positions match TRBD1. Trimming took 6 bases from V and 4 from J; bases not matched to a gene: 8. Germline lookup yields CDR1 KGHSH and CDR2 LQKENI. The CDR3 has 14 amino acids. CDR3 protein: CASSRDSEIYGYTF. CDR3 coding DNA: TGTGCCAGCTCCCGGGACAGTGAGATCTATGGCTACACCTTC.

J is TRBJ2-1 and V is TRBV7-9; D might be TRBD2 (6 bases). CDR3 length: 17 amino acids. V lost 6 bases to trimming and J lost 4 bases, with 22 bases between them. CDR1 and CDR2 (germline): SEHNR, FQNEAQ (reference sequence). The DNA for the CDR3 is TGTGCCAGCAGACGGGACTCTTATTCTCAAATATACAATGAGCAGTTCTTC. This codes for CASRRDSYSQIYNEQFF.

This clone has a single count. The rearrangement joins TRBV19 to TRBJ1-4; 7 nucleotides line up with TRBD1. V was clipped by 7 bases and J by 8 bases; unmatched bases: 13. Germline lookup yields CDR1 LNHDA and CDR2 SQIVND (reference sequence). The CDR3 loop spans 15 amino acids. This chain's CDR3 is CASKDRVASGEKLFF. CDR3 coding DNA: TGTGCCAGTAAAGACAGGGTGGCTTCTGGAGAAAAACTGTTTTTT.

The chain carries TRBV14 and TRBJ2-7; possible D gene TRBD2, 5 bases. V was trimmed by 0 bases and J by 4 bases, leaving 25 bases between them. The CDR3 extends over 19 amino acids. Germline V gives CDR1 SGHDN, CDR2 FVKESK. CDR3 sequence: CASSQERGFVLGRGYEQYF. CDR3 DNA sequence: TGTGCCAGCAGCCAAGAACGTGGTTTTGTGTTAGGGAGAGGGTACGAGCAGTACTTC.